The rows below give T cell receptor beta chains drawn from one sample of a study of cytomegalovirus exposure and HLA in healthy donors. TCRdb's copy holds only in-frame clones and misses some; the assay was immunoSEQ multiplex PCR. The table includes some 190,000 clones, roughly 83% detected once. The sample comprised PBMCs. The receptors shown here come from a young woman in good health and CMV-seronegative. Each CDR3 is given with its conserved first and last residue. Fields, in order: D gene, V gene, clone size, J gene, CDR3 DNA, CDR3 protein. A D gene is named only where the DNA matches it firmly. Part of the rows lack a size; the others show once, few, many or a class for expanded clones.

d_gene: TRBD2; v_gene: TRBV18; abundance: .; j_gene: TRBJ2-7; CDR3nt: TGTGCCAGCTCACCAGTTGAACTAGCGGGAGGGTACGAGCAGTACTTC; CDR3aa: CASSPVELAGGYEQYF
d_gene: .; v_gene: TRBV18; abundance: .; j_gene: TRBJ2-3; CDR3nt: TGTGCCAGCTCACCACGAGACTGGAGCACAGATACGCAGTATTTT; CDR3aa: CASSPRDWSTDTQYF
d_gene: .; v_gene: TRBV5-4; abundance: .; j_gene: TRBJ2-5; CDR3nt: TGTGCCAGCAGCTCCATCTATCGGGAGACCCAGTACTTC; CDR3aa: CASSSIYRETQYF
d_gene: .; v_gene: TRBV2; abundance: .; j_gene: TRBJ1-2; CDR3nt: TGTGCCAGCAATTTGTGGGGCCAGCAAAACTATGGCTACACCTTC; CDR3aa: CASNLWGQQNYGYTF
d_gene: TRBD1; v_gene: TRBV19; abundance: .; j_gene: TRBJ1-3; CDR3nt: TGTGCCAGTAGTACCGGGACAGGGGCAAACACCATATATTTT; CDR3aa: CASSTGTGANTIYF
d_gene: .; v_gene: TRBV4-1; abundance: .; j_gene: TRBJ2-3; CDR3nt: TGCGCCAGCAGCCAGGCCGGGAGCACAGATACGCAGTATTTT; CDR3aa: CASSQAGSTDTQYF
d_gene: TRBD1; v_gene: TRBV7-9; abundance: .; j_gene: TRBJ2-4; CDR3nt: TGTGCCAGCAGCCCCGGGACAGGTGTTCTCCAGCTAGCCAAAAACATTCAGTACTTC; CDR3aa: CASSPGTGVLQLAKNIQYF
d_gene: TRBD1; v_gene: TRBV5-6; abundance: .; j_gene: TRBJ1-1; CDR3nt: TGTGCCAGCAGCCTAAGGACCGGGACAGGGGACACTGAAGCTTTCTTT; CDR3aa: CASSLRTGTGDTEAFF
d_gene: TRBD1; v_gene: TRBV5-4; abundance: .; j_gene: TRBJ2-3; CDR3nt: TGTGCCAGCAGCTTACAGGGGCGCACAGATACGCAGTATTTT; CDR3aa: CASSLQGRTDTQYF
d_gene: .; v_gene: TRBV9; abundance: .; j_gene: TRBJ2-7; CDR3nt: TGTGCCAGCAGCGTAGAGGCAGGGACTGCCCCCCGGCAGTACTTC; CDR3aa: CASSVEAGTAPRQYF
d_gene: .; v_gene: TRBV12-5; abundance: .; j_gene: TRBJ1-6; CDR3nt: TGTGCTAGTGGTTTGGCCTCGGGAGCCTCGATCTATAATTCACCCCTCCACTTT; CDR3aa: CASGLASGASIYNSPLHF
d_gene: .; v_gene: TRBV27; abundance: .; j_gene: TRBJ1-5; CDR3nt: TGTGCCAGCAGTACGCTTGGGGCTCAGCCCCAGCATTTT; CDR3aa: CASSTLGAQPQHF
d_gene: .; v_gene: TRBV5-1; abundance: .; j_gene: TRBJ1-2; CDR3nt: TGCGCCAGCAGCTTGGAAAGGGGACTCAGCTATGGCTACACCTTC; CDR3aa: CASSLERGLSYGYTF
d_gene: .; v_gene: TRBV28; abundance: .; j_gene: TRBJ2-1; CDR3nt: TGTGCCAGCAGAGAACGCCCGGACTACAGACCTTACAATGAGCAGTTCTTC; CDR3aa: CASRERPDYRPYNEQFF
d_gene: .; v_gene: TRBV30; abundance: once; j_gene: TRBJ1-6; CDR3nt: TGTGCACTTGAACACTATAATAATTCACCCCTCCACTTT; CDR3aa: CALEHYNNSPLHF
d_gene: TRBD1; v_gene: TRBV7-7; abundance: .; j_gene: TRBJ2-1; CDR3nt: TGTGCCAGCAGTATAAACGACAGGGCCAAGCAGTTCTTC; CDR3aa: CASSINDRAKQFF
d_gene: TRBD2; v_gene: TRBV4-1; abundance: .; j_gene: TRBJ2-7; CDR3nt: TGCGCCAGCAGCCAAGATAGCGGGGGAAGCTCCTACGAGCAGTACTTC; CDR3aa: CASSQDSGGSSYEQYF
d_gene: TRBD2; v_gene: TRBV12-5; abundance: .; j_gene: TRBJ2-3; CDR3nt: TGTGCTAGTGGTTTGCGGCGGGGAGGGGATACGCAGTATTTT; CDR3aa: CASGLRRGGDTQYF
d_gene: .; v_gene: TRBV4-1; abundance: few; j_gene: TRBJ2-7; CDR3nt: TGCGCCAGCAGCCAAGCCCCCAGGGCCTACGAGCAGTACTTC; CDR3aa: CASSQAPRAYEQYF
d_gene: TRBD2; v_gene: TRBV28; abundance: .; j_gene: TRBJ2-1; CDR3nt: TGTGCCAGCCCTCCCCCAGCGGGGGGGCTAAATGAGCAGTTCTTC; CDR3aa: CASPPPAGGLNEQFF
d_gene: TRBD1; v_gene: TRBV6-1; abundance: .; j_gene: TRBJ1-2; CDR3nt: TGTGCCAGCAGTGAAAGTGGACAGGGTGGCTATGGCTACACCTTC; CDR3aa: CASSESGQGGYGYTF
d_gene: TRBD1; v_gene: TRBV11-2; abundance: .; j_gene: TRBJ1-6; CDR3nt: TGTGCCAGCAGCTTAGGACAGGGGGCAAATTCACCCCTCCACTTT; CDR3aa: CASSLGQGANSPLHF
d_gene: .; v_gene: TRBV19; abundance: once; j_gene: TRBJ2-7; CDR3nt: TGTGCCAGTAGCCCCACGGTCTCCTACGAGCAGTACTTC; CDR3aa: CASSPTVSYEQYF
d_gene: .; v_gene: TRBV30; abundance: .; j_gene: TRBJ1-3; CDR3nt: TGTGCCTGGAGTTTCGGACTCATTCGCTCTGGAAACACCATATATTTT; CDR3aa: CAWSFGLIRSGNTIYF
d_gene: .; v_gene: TRBV20-1; abundance: once; j_gene: TRBJ1-2; CDR3nt: TGCAGTGCCCGAGAGGCTCGGAGCTACACCTTC; CDR3aa: CSAREARSYTF
d_gene: .; v_gene: TRBV7-2; abundance: .; j_gene: TRBJ2-7; CDR3nt: TGTGCCAGCAGCTCCAGGTCCCACTACGAGCAGTACTTC; CDR3aa: CASSSRSHYEQYF
d_gene: .; v_gene: TRBV9; abundance: .; j_gene: TRBJ1-1; CDR3nt: TGTGCCAGCAGCGTAGGAGGCCGGGGCACTGAAGCTTTCTTT; CDR3aa: CASSVGGRGTEAFF
d_gene: .; v_gene: TRBV5-1; abundance: .; j_gene: TRBJ2-7; CDR3nt: TGCGCCAGCAGCTTGGCCGGTCAGGTCTACGAGCAGTACTTC; CDR3aa: CASSLAGQVYEQYF
d_gene: TRBD1; v_gene: TRBV27; abundance: .; j_gene: TRBJ2-1; CDR3nt: TGTGCCAGCTGGGGACAGGGGGCGAACAATGAGCAGTTCTTC; CDR3aa: CASWGQGANNEQFF
d_gene: TRBD1; v_gene: TRBV2; abundance: .; j_gene: TRBJ1-3; CDR3nt: TGTGCCAGCATTAAGGACAGGGGCTCTGGAAACACCATATATTTT; CDR3aa: CASIKDRGSGNTIYF
d_gene: .; v_gene: TRBV7-9; abundance: .; j_gene: TRBJ2-7; CDR3nt: TGTGCCAGCAGCCCCCGTGGGGGCAGGGTCTACGAGCAGTACTTC; CDR3aa: CASSPRGGRVYEQYF
d_gene: .; v_gene: TRBV5-8; abundance: .; j_gene: TRBJ1-2; CDR3nt: TGTGCCAGCAGCCGACTTATAGGGGCTAACTATGGCTACACCTTC; CDR3aa: CASSRLIGANYGYTF
d_gene: TRBD2; v_gene: TRBV27; abundance: .; j_gene: TRBJ2-1; CDR3nt: TGTGCCAGCAGTCCCACCGGCGGGGGGTCCGGCTCCTACAATGAGCAGTTCTTC; CDR3aa: CASSPTGGGSGSYNEQFF
d_gene: .; v_gene: TRBV5-6; abundance: .; j_gene: TRBJ2-2; CDR3nt: TGTGCCAGCAGCCCCGACTATTCCGCGAACACCGGGGAGCTGTTTTTT; CDR3aa: CASSPDYSANTGELFF
d_gene: .; v_gene: TRBV5-1; abundance: .; j_gene: TRBJ1-1; CDR3nt: TGCGCCAGCAAACTTCACACTGAAGCTTTCTTT; CDR3aa: CASKLHTEAFF
d_gene: .; v_gene: TRBV13; abundance: .; j_gene: TRBJ2-7; CDR3nt: TGTGCCAGCAGCCCTAACGGAGGACAGTCCTACGAGCAGTACTTC; CDR3aa: CASSPNGGQSYEQYF
d_gene: .; v_gene: TRBV30; abundance: .; j_gene: TRBJ2-1; CDR3nt: TGTGCCTGGAGTGTACGGCGGGATAATGAGCAGTTCTTC; CDR3aa: CAWSVRRDNEQFF
d_gene: .; v_gene: TRBV15; abundance: .; j_gene: TRBJ2-1; CDR3nt: TGTGCCACCAGCAGAGCGGAGGGCGGAAACTACAATGAGCAGTTCTTC; CDR3aa: CATSRAEGGNYNEQFF
d_gene: TRBD1; v_gene: TRBV7-9; abundance: few; j_gene: TRBJ1-2; CDR3nt: TGTGCCAGCATCCCAGGGGGCCGGGACTATGGCTACACCTTC; CDR3aa: CASIPGGRDYGYTF
d_gene: TRBD2; v_gene: TRBV5-3; abundance: once; j_gene: TRBJ2-5; CDR3nt: TGTGCCAGAAGCTGGATTTTCGCACCCCGACGCGAGACTAGCGGGGGGGAACAGTACTTC; CDR3aa: CARSWIFAPRRETSGGEQYF
d_gene: TRBD1; v_gene: TRBV7-3; abundance: once; j_gene: TRBJ1-1; CDR3nt: TGTGCCAGCAGAAAATACGGGACAGGGGGCGTTGAGGACACTGAAGCTTTCTTT; CDR3aa: CASRKYGTGGVEDTEAFF
d_gene: TRBD1; v_gene: TRBV5-1; abundance: .; j_gene: TRBJ2-1; CDR3nt: TGCGCCAGCAGCGGGGTAGTTCGGGACAGGGTGTCGAGCTCCTACAATGAGCAGTTCTTC; CDR3aa: CASSGVVRDRVSSSYNEQFF
d_gene: .; v_gene: TRBV6-5; abundance: .; j_gene: TRBJ1-1; CDR3nt: TGTGCCAGCAGTACTGGGAACACTGAAGCTTTCTTT; CDR3aa: CASSTGNTEAFF
d_gene: .; v_gene: TRBV4-2; abundance: .; j_gene: TRBJ1-2; CDR3nt: TGTGCCAGCAGCCAAGATCCAAATGGCTACACCTTC; CDR3aa: CASSQDPNGYTF
d_gene: .; v_gene: TRBV15; abundance: .; j_gene: TRBJ1-1; CDR3nt: TGTGCCACCAGCCTGGGACAGAACACTGAAGCTTTCTTT; CDR3aa: CATSLGQNTEAFF
d_gene: .; v_gene: TRBV2; abundance: .; j_gene: TRBJ1-5; CDR3nt: TGTGCCAGCAGCCAAACAGGTCTCAATCAGCCCCAGCATTTT; CDR3aa: CASSQTGLNQPQHF